This paragraph reports one T cell receptor (beta chain). What it recognizes is unknown. The CDR3 is 12 amino acids. In germline, CDR1 is SNHLY, CDR2 FYNNEI. V lost 7 bases to trimming and J lost 6 bases, with 12 bases between them. The data were produced by immunoSEQ multiplex PCR, yet TCRdb's version contains in-frame clones alone and is incomplete. The sample includes around 35,000 clones, roughly 89% of them seen just once. The sample belongs to a study of T cells in localized non-small cell lung cancer. Study outcomes and limitations: An association was observed between higher blood T cell density and longer overall survival.

J is TRBJ1-1 and V is TRBV2; D is perhaps TRBD1 (5 bases). The specimen comprised peripheral blood, sampled before any cancer treatment. The sequence was obtained from a woman aged 35-70 years with stage I lung adenocarcinoma. CDR3 residues: CASTPRGAEAFF. The DNA for the CDR3 is TGTGCCAGCACCCCTCGGGGGGCTGAAGCTTTCTTT.